Below, 18 T cell receptor beta chains from the same sample are listed, as sequenced in a study of response to subunit inactivated influenza vaccine. TCRdb re-derived calls from the RT-PCR reads in MiXCR, one entry per CDR3 protein. The sample carries roughly 540,000 distinct CDR3 sequences, less than 25% recorded once. These data also formed part of another study, on T cells expressing NK-cell markers. From that study: The cDNA for TCR beta came from 5'RACE template switching with UMIs.

The sequences come from CD4+ T cells sorted from PBMCs, collected less than 13 days after vaccination. Source of these receptors: a man aged 45-65 years who received an inactivated influenza vaccine.

This clonotype was observed at least ten times. The rearrangement links TRBV3-1 to TRBJ2-3, with 14 bases that match TRBD2. The V segment lost 7 bases and the J segment 4 bases; nucleotides outside the gene matches: 7. The CDR3 is 16 amino acids. Germline V gene lookup returns CDR1 LGHDT and CDR2 YNNKEL (reference sequence). The chain's CDR3 is CASTRLAGGPSDTQYF. The CDR3 DNA is TGTGCCAGCACACGACTAGCGGGAGGGCCATCAGATACGCAGTATTTT.

This clonotype has only a few counts. The gene calls are TRBV12-3 or TRBV12-4 and TRBJ2-7, with a weak D call TRBD1 (6 bases). V was shortened by 3 bases and J by 6 bases, with 15 bases between the two germline ends. The CDR3 contains 14 residues. CDR3 sequence (DNA): TGTGCCAGCAGTTTGCGACAGGCGTTCGGCGAGCAGTACTTC. Translation: CASSLRQAFGEQYF.

This clonotype was recorded a few times. J is TRBJ2-3 and V is TRBV20-1; 7 positions agree with TRBD1. Germline V gives CDR1 DFQATT, CDR2 SNEGSKA (reference sequence). The CDR3 extends over 12 amino acids. The ends lost 6 bases at V and 4 bases at J; junction bases unmatched: 4. CDR3 protein: CSAGTVADTQYF. For the CDR3, the DNA is TGCAGTGCGGGGACAGTTGCAGATACGCAGTATTTT.

This clonotype was picked up a small number of times. The genes are TRBV5-1 and TRBJ2-7, with 8 nucleotides matching TRBD1. This CDR3 has 15 residues. V lost 1 base and J lost 8; bases outside the gene matches: 11. Germline CDR1 SGHRS, CDR2 YFSETQ. The CDR3: CASSLIGQGASKQYF. The CDR3 DNA is TGCGCCAGCAGCTTGATCGGCCAGGGGGCAAGCAAGCAGTACTTC.

This clonotype was recorded a few times. V and J are TRBV5-1 and TRBJ2-7; the match to TRBD1 covers 7 bases. Germline-derived CDR1 and CDR2 are SGHRS and YFSETQ. V dropped 4 bases and J dropped 0; count of bases not matched to a gene: 4. This CDR3 is built from 14 residues. The CDR3 coding sequence is TGCGCCAGCAGCCAGGGGGACAGCTCCTACGAGCAGTACTTC. Protein sequence: CASSQGDSSYEQYF. The whole variable domain, remainder taken from reference TRBV5-1 and TRBJ2-7, is KAGVTQTPRYLIKTRGQQVTLSCSPISGHRSVSWYQQTPGQGLQFLFEYFSETQRNKGNFPGRFSGRQFSNSRSEMNVSTLELGDSALYLCASSQGDSSYEQYFGPGTRLTVT.

This chain joins TRBV6-6 and TRBJ2-4, with D unresolved. V lost 6 bases and J 5 bases, leaving 5 bases between the germline ends. CDR1 is MNHNY and CDR2 is SVGAGI in the germline V gene (reference sequence). The CDR3 is 11 residues long. CDR3 in amino acids: CASRTQNIQYF. The CDR3 DNA is TGTGCCAGCAGAACACAAAACATTCAGTACTTC.

CDR3: CASSAWTGVNTEAFF. The CDR3 DNA reads TGCGCCAGCAGCGCATGGACAGGAGTGAACACTGAAGCTTTCTTT. This chain uses TRBV5-1 with TRBJ1-1; 7 bases line up with TRBD1. Germline V gene lookup returns CDR1 SGHRS and CDR2 YFSETQ. Germline trimming cut 4 bases from V and 0 bases from J; bases unmatched to any gene: 6. This CDR3 spans 15 amino acids.

This chain connects TRBV6-2 or TRBV6-3 to TRBJ2-1; 7 positions match TRBD2. J was trimmed by 7 bases and V by 7 bases; bases with no gene match: 13. This CDR3 is built from 15 residues. Germline V CDR1 and CDR2: MNHEY, SVGEGT. CDR3 sequence reads: CASIQPGLIRNEQFF. The CDR3 region has the DNA TGTGCCAGCATACAACCGGGACTAATTCGTAATGAGCAGTTCTTC.

This clonotype has a count of ten or more. The rearrangement links TRBV29-1 to TRBJ2-1, with a weak D call TRBD2 (6 bases). Per germline, CDR1 SQVTM and CDR2 ANQGSEA. Trimming took off 3 bases at V and 10 bases at J, with 16 bases between the two ends. This CDR3 has 13 amino acids. Written as DNA, the CDR3 is TGCAGCGTTGAGGGGGGACGGCTCATAGAGCAGTTCTTC. Protein product: CSVEGGRLIEQFF.

V usage is TRBV5-5 and J usage is TRBJ2-7; D remains unclear. V lost 1 base and J lost 3, with 17 bases in between. From germline, CDR1 is SGHKS and CDR2 YYEKEE (reference sequence). This CDR3 contains 16 residues. CDR3 DNA sequence: TGTGCCAGCAGCTTGTACGGTCCGGGTGTAGGCTACGAGCAGTACTTC. Its translation is CASSLYGPGVGYEQYF.

This clonotype was detected ten times or more. The chain uses TRBV11-1 and TRBJ1-1; 8 nucleotides line up with TRBD1. V lost 5 bases and J lost 3; bases outside the gene matches: 5. The CDR3 covers 14 residues. Germline lookup yields CDR1 SGHAT and CDR2 FQDESV (reference sequence). The CDR3 loop is CASSPRQGYTEAFF. The CDR3, as DNA: TGTGCCAGCAGCCCTCGACAGGGGTACACTGAAGCTTTCTTT. The full variable domain, in which reference TRBV11-1 and TRBJ1-1 provide the parts outside the CDR3, is EAEVAQSPRYKITEKSQAVAFWCDPISGHATLYWYRQILGQGPELLVQFQDESVVDDSQLPKDRFSAERLKGVDSTLKIQPAELGDSAMYLCASSPRQGYTEAFFGQGTRLTVV.

This clonotype has just a few counts. The CDR3 loop is CASSPGTGVLGELFF. CDR3 DNA: TGTGCCAGCAGCCCCGGGACAGGGGTTCTCGGGGAGCTGTTTTTT. The chain recombines TRBV12-3 or TRBV12-4 with TRBJ2-2; 10 nucleotides line up with TRBD1. V shed 6 bases and J 7 bases; nucleotides not matched to a gene: 8. The CDR3 covers 15 residues.

The chain recombines TRBV6-1 with TRBJ1-6, with 8 bases matching TRBD1. CDR1 MNHNS and CDR2 SASEGT come from the germline V gene. With V trimmed by 4 bases and J by 10 bases, 3 bases remained unmatched. CDR3 length: 13 amino acids. In nucleotides, the CDR3 is TGTGCCAGCAGTGTCAGGGACAGGTCACCCCTCCACTTT. Residues: CASSVRDRSPLHF.

V gene TRBV20-1 combines with J gene TRBJ2-5, with TRBD2 as a possible D gene (5 bases). The CDR3 loop spans 13 amino acids. V lost 1 base, J lost 4 bases, and 10 bases lay in between. CDR1 and CDR2 from the germline V gene are DFQATT and SNEGSKA (reference sequence). CDR3 amino acids: CSARGEGRETQYF. The CDR3 DNA sequence: TGCAGTGCTAGAGGAGAGGGCCGAGAGACCCAGTACTTC.

This clonotype was counted a few times. J is TRBJ1-1 and V is TRBV10-3; 10 nucleotides line up with TRBD1. The J segment lost 2 bases and the V segment lost 5 bases, leaving 2 bases of the junction unmatched. Germline values: CDR1 ENHRY, CDR2 SYGVKD. CDR3 length: 14 amino acids. CDR3 amino acids: CAISTTGGNTEAFF. The CDR3 DNA follows: TGTGCCATCAGTACGACAGGGGGCAACACTGAAGCTTTCTTT.

The chain uses TRBV6-5 and TRBJ2-7, with 10 bases identical to TRBD2. This CDR3 is built from 16 residues. Losses at the gene ends were 2 bases for V and 0 bases for J; bases not matched to a gene: 4. CDR1 and CDR2 from the germline V gene are MNHEY and SVGAGI. CDR3 protein: CASSYPSGRVSYEQYF. In DNA form, the CDR3 reads TGTGCCAGCAGTTACCCGAGCGGGAGGGTCTCCTACGAGCAGTACTTC.

In its sample, this clonotype was seen a few times. The J gene is TRBJ1-1, the V gene TRBV6-2 or TRBV6-3; D is perhaps TRBD1 (5 bases). The CDR3 totals 13 residues. V was pared by 6 bases and J by 4 bases, with 12 bases between. Germline-derived CDR1 and CDR2 are MNHEY and SVGEGT. CDR3 nucleotide sequence: TGTGCCAGCAGGGCGGGGCGGTTCACTGAAGCTTTCTTT. Protein: CASRAGRFTEAFF.

This clonotype occurred a few times. The V gene is TRBV7-8, the J gene TRBJ2-1; D is ambiguous. Germline V gene lookup returns CDR1 SGHVS and CDR2 FQNEAQ. CDR3 length: 15 amino acids. V was trimmed by 4 bases and J by 0 bases, leaving 10 bases between them. CDR3 loop: CASSYAESSYNEQFF. CDR3 bases: TGTGCCAGCAGCTACGCAGAGAGCTCCTACAATGAGCAGTTCTTC.